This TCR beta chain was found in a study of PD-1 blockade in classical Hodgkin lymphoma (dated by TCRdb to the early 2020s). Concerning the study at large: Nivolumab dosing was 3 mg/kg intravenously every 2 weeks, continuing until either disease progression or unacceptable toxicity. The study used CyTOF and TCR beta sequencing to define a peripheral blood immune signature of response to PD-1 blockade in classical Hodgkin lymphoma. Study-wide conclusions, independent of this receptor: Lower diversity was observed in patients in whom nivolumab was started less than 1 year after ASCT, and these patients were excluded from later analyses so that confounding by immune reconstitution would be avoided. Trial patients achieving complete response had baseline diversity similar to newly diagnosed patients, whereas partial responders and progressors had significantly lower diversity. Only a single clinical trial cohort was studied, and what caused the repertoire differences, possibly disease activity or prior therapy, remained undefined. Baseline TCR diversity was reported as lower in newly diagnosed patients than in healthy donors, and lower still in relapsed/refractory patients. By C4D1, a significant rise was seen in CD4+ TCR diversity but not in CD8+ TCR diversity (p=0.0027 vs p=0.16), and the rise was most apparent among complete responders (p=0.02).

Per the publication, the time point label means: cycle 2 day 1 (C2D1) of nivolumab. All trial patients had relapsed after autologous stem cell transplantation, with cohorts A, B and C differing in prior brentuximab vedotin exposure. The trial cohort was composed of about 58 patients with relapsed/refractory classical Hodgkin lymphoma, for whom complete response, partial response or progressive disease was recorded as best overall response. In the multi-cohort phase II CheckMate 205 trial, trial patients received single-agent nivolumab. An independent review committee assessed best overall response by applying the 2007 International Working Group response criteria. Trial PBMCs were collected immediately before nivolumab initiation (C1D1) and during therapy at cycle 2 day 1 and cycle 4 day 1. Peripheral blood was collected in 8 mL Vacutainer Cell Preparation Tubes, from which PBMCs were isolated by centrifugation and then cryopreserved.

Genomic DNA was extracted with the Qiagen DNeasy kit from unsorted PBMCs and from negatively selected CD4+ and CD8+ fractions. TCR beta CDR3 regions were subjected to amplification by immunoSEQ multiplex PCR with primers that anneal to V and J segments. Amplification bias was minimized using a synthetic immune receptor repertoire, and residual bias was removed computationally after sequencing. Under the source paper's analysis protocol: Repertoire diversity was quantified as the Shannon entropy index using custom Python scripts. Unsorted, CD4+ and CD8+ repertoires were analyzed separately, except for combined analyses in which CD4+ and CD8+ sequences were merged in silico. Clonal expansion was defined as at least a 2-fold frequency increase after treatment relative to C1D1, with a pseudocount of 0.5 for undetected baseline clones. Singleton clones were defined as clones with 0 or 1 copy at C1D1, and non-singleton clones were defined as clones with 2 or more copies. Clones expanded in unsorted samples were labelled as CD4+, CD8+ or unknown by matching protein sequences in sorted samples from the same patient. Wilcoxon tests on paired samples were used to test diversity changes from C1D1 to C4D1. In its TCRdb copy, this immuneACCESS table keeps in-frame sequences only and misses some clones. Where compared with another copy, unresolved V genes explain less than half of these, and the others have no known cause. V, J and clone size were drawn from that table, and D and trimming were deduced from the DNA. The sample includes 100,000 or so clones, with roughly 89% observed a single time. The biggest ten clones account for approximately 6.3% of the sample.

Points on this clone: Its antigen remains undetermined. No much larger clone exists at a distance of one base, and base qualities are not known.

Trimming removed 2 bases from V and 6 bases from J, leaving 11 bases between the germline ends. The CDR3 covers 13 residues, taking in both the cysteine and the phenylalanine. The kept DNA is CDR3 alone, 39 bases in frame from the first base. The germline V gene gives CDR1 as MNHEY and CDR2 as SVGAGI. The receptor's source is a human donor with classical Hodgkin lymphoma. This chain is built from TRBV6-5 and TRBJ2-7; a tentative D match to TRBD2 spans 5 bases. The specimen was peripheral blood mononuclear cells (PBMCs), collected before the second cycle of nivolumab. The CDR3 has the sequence CASSYRSGVEQYF. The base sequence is TGTGCCAGCAGTTACCGGTCCGGGGTCGAGCAGTACTTC.